These 4 T cell receptor beta chains were sequenced from one sample in a study of T cell responses to AZD1222 COVID-19 vaccine. This table comes from immunoSEQ multiplex PCR, and its TCRdb copy is limited to in-frame clones, with some not included. The sample carries over 85,000 clones, roughly 90% recorded once. Sample: peripheral blood, taken 28 days after the second AZD1222 dose. The receptors originated from an adult who received the AZD1222 COVID-19 vaccine.

The rearrangement joins TRBV27 to TRBJ1-2, with D tentatively TRBD1 (5 bases). In germline, CDR1 is MNHEY, CDR2 SMNVEV (reference sequence). Trimming shortened V by 2 bases and J by 6 bases, and 13 bases separated the two germline ends. The CDR3 is 14 amino acids. CDR3: CASSLRVGTDGYTF. The DNA of the CDR3 is TGTGCCAGCAGTTTACGTGTCGGGACGGATGGCTACACCTTC.

The gene calls are TRBV29-1 and TRBJ2-7, with D perhaps being TRBD1 or TRBD2 (5 bases each). The CDR3 spans 16 residues. V lost 6 bases, J lost 1 base, and 22 bases lay in between. CDR1 and CDR2 from the germline V gene are SQVTM and ANQGSEA. The CDR3 loop reads CSVASGALSISYEQYF. CDR3 coding DNA: TGCAGCGTGGCCTCCGGGGCCTTGTCGATTTCCTACGAGCAGTACTTC.

V gene TRBV4-2 combines with J gene TRBJ2-1; no reliable D call. Looked up from germline, CDR1 is LGHNA and CDR2 is YNFKEQ. This CDR3 contains 17 residues. V was clipped by 2 bases and J by 1 base, with 15 bases between them. CDR3 nucleotides: TGTGCCAGCAGCCAACCCGAGAACTCTATTTCCTACAATGAGCAGTTCTTC. Protein product: CASSQPENSISYNEQFF.

The CDR3 nucleotides read TGTGCCAGCAGTTACTGGGAGATCTATGGCTACACCTTC. It codes for CASSYWEIYGYTF. The chain has TRBV6-5 and TRBJ1-2; no clear D. This CDR3 has 13 amino acids. Germline assignment: CDR1 MNHEY and CDR2 SVGAGI. Trimming left V 1 base short and J 4 bases short, with 7 bases between.